Listed here are 15 T cell receptor beta chains from one sample, sequenced in a study of cytomegalovirus exposure and HLA in healthy donors (dated by TCRdb to about 2017). The protocol used for the library was the immunoSEQ multiplex PCR assay. For the multiplex PCR, a mixture combining 60 forward primers for TCR Vbeta segments and 13 reverse primers for TCR Jbeta segments was used. TCRdb took over this immuneACCESS table, retaining in-frame rearrangements with V and J assigned. Such tables are incomplete; in checked studies, under half of the missing clones stem from an unresolved V gene, and the remainder is unexplained. The sample table records 140,000 to 150,000 clones. The leading ten clones occupy roughly 1.6% of the sample. The sequencing input was PBMCs. The source of these receptors is a woman between 50 and 59 years old in good health and CMV-seronegative.

The genes are TRBV10-3 and TRBJ2-5, with 11 bases that match TRBD2. This CDR3 is 15 amino acids long. The germline V gene has CDR1 ENHRY and CDR2 SYGVKD. V was pared by 8 bases and J by 5 bases, with 10 bases of the junction left unmatched. The CDR3 spells CAIGTSGERGETQYF. The CDR3 DNA reads as TGTGCCATCGGGACTAGCGGAGAGAGGGGGGAGACCCAGTACTTC.

The chain links TRBV5-4 to TRBJ2-5, with TRBD2 matching 8 bases. Germline CDR1 is SGHNT and CDR2 is YYREEE (reference sequence). This CDR3 contains 15 residues. V shed 2 bases, J shed 2 bases, and the junction held 5 bases outside the gene matches. CDR3 nucleotide sequence: TGTGCCAGCAGCTTCGCTAGCGGGTTACAAGAGACCCAGTACTTC. It yields the protein CASSFASGLQETQYF.

The J gene is TRBJ2-7, the V gene TRBV12-2; no check of the table's D call, TRBD1, against the DNA was made. TRBV12-2 counts as a pseudogene. This CDR3 is built from 15 residues. The CDR3 is CASRLARTNSYEQYF. The CDR3 region has the DNA TGTGCAAGTCGCTTAGCACGGACAAACTCCTACGAGCAGTACTTC.

This sequence joins TRBV5-4 and TRBJ1-2; 12 bases line up with TRBD1. CDR1 and CDR2 (germline): SGHNT, YYREEE (reference sequence). Trimming removed 4 bases from V and 7 bases from J; junction bases left unmatched: 5. The CDR3 has 14 residues. CDR3 coding DNA: TGTGCCAGCAGCGGGGGACAGGGGGCGGTTGGCTACACCTTC. Residues: CASSGGQGAVGYTF.

CDR3 residues: CASRRSGGAYEQYF. DNA of the CDR3: TGTGCCAGCAGGCGCTCGGGGGGGGCCTACGAGCAGTACTTC. This rearrangement joins TRBV28 to TRBJ2-7; 8 nucleotides line up with TRBD2. The CDR3 totals 14 residues. V shed 6 bases and J 2 bases; nucleotides not matched to a gene: 6. Germline-derived CDR1 and CDR2 are MDHEN and SYDVKM.

This sequence joins TRBV5-5 and TRBJ1-3, with D possibly TRBD1 on 6 matching bases. Germline CDR1 reads SGHKS; CDR2 reads YYEKEE (reference sequence). The CDR3 contains 14 residues. Trimming pared 2 bases from V and 4 bases from J, leaving 10 bases between. The CDR3 DNA reads TGTGCCAGCAGCTTACAGGGAATCGGAAACACCATATATTTT. This codes for CASSLQGIGNTIYF.

The chain uses TRBV30 and TRBJ2-7; a possible D gene is TRBD1 (6 bases). This CDR3 contains 14 residues. V lost 3 bases and J lost 3, with 15 bases in between. Germline V lookup: CDR1 GTSNPN, CDR2 SVGIG (reference sequence). For the CDR3, the DNA is TGTGCCTGGAGCGCAGGGACATCTTTCTACGAGCAGTACTTC. Residues: CAWSAGTSFYEQYF.

This chain uses TRBV5-8 with TRBJ1-2; tentative D call: TRBD1 (6 bases). The CDR3 spans 13 residues. Germline values: CDR1 SGHTS, CDR2 YDEGEE. The V gene lost 1 base and the J gene lost 2 bases, with 6 bases spanning the gap. Written as DNA, the CDR3 is TGTGCCAGCAGCTTGAGGGGGAACTATGGCTACACCTTC. Its protein product is CASSLRGNYGYTF.

The chain has TRBV27 and TRBJ2-7; 7 nucleotides line up with TRBD2. Germline CDR1 reads MNHEY; CDR2 reads SMNVEV (reference sequence). The CDR3 covers 17 residues. V was clipped by 7 bases and J by 2 bases; unmatched bases: 17. CDR3 in amino acids: CASNTEAGDTLPYEQYF. As DNA, the CDR3 is TGTGCCAGCAACACTGAGGCGGGGGATACCTTACCCTACGAGCAGTACTTC.

V and J are TRBV7-2 and TRBJ2-3, with TRBD2 as a possible D gene (5 bases). Germline V gene data show CDR1 as SGHTA and CDR2 as FQGNSA. CDR3 length: 16 residues. V lost 3 bases and J 2 bases, leaving 15 bases between the germline ends. Here the CDR3 reads CASSFGRRVYTDTQYF. The CDR3 region has the DNA TGTGCCAGCAGCTTTGGTAGGCGGGTTTACACAGATACGCAGTATTTT. Full variable domain (remainder filled in from reference TRBV7-2 and TRBJ2-3): GAGVSQSPSNKVTEKGKDVELRCDPISGHTALYWYRQSLGQGLEFLIYFQGNSAPDKSGLPSDRFSAERTGGSVSTLTIQRTQQEDSAVYLCASSFGRRVYTDTQYFGPGTRLTVL.

The chain is built from TRBV13 and TRBJ1-2, with D tentatively TRBD1 (6 bases). Germline lookup yields CDR1 PRHDT and CDR2 FYEKMQ (reference sequence). The CDR3 runs to 13 residues. Trimming took 5 bases from V and 2 from J, leaving 9 bases between them. The CDR3 region has the DNA TGTGCCAGCAGCGTCGGACAGAACTATGGCTACACCTTC. Its protein is CASSVGQNYGYTF.

The chain recombines TRBV6-5 with TRBJ2-7; the D is unclear. The germline gives CDR1 MNHEY, CDR2 SVGAGI. The CDR3 extends over 10 amino acids. V shed 6 bases and J shed 7 bases, with 7 bases lying between them. CDR3 DNA: TGTGCCAGCAGCCGAACTGAGCAGTACTTC. It specifies CASSRTEQYF.

The chain carries TRBV25-1 and TRBJ2-3; D is undetermined. Germline V gene lookup returns CDR1 MGHDK and CDR2 SYGVNS. CDR3 length: 14 amino acids. V was clipped by 0 bases and J by 0 bases, with 4 bases between them. In DNA, the CDR3 is TGTGCCAGCAGTGAATATTCTAGCACAGATACGCAGTATTTT. It yields the protein CASSEYSSTDTQYF.

This chain links TRBV11-2 with TRBJ2-7; D is undetermined. The CDR3 has 11 amino acids. V lost 2 bases to trimming and J lost 5 bases, with 4 bases between them. Germline assignment: CDR1 SGHAT and CDR2 FQNNGV. DNA of the CDR3: TGTGCCAGCAGCTTAAGCGACGAGCAGTACTTC. Amino acids: CASSLSDEQYF. Filled out from reference TRBV11-2 and TRBJ2-7, the complete variable domain reads EAGVAQSPRYKIIEKRQSVAFWCNPISGHATLYWYQQILGQGPKLLIQFQNNGVVDDSQLPKDRFSAERLKGVDSTLKIQPAKLEDSAVYLCASSLSDEQYFGPGTRLTVT.

This chain uses TRBV6-1 with TRBJ2-1; 7 nucleotides agree with TRBD2. V was pared by 7 bases and J by 10 bases, with 13 bases of the junction left unmatched. The germline gives CDR1 MNHNS, CDR2 SASEGT. This CDR3 comprises 14 residues. The CDR3 DNA follows: TGTGCCAGCACCCCAGGGACGCCCGGGGGGGAGCAGTTCTTC. Protein sequence: CASTPGTPGGEQFF.